This T cell receptor (beta chain) is drawn from a study of metastatic and nonmetastatic thyroid tumors. This clone was observed a handful of times. The antigen remains undetermined. In the source study's methods: Differences in CDR3 between clinicopathological groups were drawn on to build a classifier intended to discriminate distant-metastatic papillary thyroid cancer patients. TCRdb re-called the PCR reads through MiXCR. The V and J calls shown here were made by TCRdb, not taken from the authors' results. The table lists about 32,000 clones, about 30% of them singletons. Regarding the study as a whole: Within blood and tumor, benign nodules reportedly had significantly lower TCR beta diversity than malignant thyroid tumors did.

None of the patients had undergone any treatment ahead of thyroid surgery. Trimming took 5 bases from V and 1 from J, leaving 20 bases between them. The CDR3 extends over 18 amino acids. Germline values: CDR1 SGHVS, CDR2 FQNEAQ. V usage is TRBV7-8 and J usage is TRBJ2-2; either TRBD1 or TRBD2 may fit D (5 bases each). Material for sequencing was tumor tissue. This clonotype originated in a female donor with papillary thyroid cancer or a benign thyroid nodule (not recorded which). Some clones in this sample may be carry-over from other donors' samples. CDR3 nucleotides: TGTGCCAGCAGCAACGGGATCTCAGACAGACAGAACACCGGGGAGCTGTTTTTT. Encoded protein: CASSNGISDRQNTGELFF.